The 10 T cell receptor beta chains in this list originate from one sample, sequenced in a study of T-cell reconstitution after alpha-beta-depleted transplantation in children. Unique molecular identifiers featured in how the TCRbeta library was prepared. In TCRdb, the PCR reads were re-called with MiXCR into one record per CDR3 protein. Here the sample spans about 370,000 distinct CDR3 sequences, around 21% being singletons. The material was PBMCs from the stem cell graft donor, obtained from the stem cell graft. All receptors come from a human donor who donated a stem cell graft to a child with acute myeloid leukemia.

V and J are TRBV5-1 and TRBJ2-5; TRBD2 might be the D (6 bases). V gave up 4 bases and J gave up 5 bases, with 18 bases separating them. The CDR3 totals 15 residues. In germline, CDR1 is SGHRS, CDR2 YFSETQ. This chain's CDR3 is CASSPEGVRRETQYF. DNA for the CDR3: TGCGCCAGCAGCCCGGAGGGAGTTCGGCGGGAGACCCAGTACTTC.

This clonotype was seen repeatedly, ten times or more. The rearrangement links TRBV15 to TRBJ2-1; no definite D call. Trimming pared 6 bases from V and 10 bases from J, leaving 10 bases between. This CDR3 is 11 amino acids long. Per the germline V gene, CDR1 is LNHNV and CDR2 is YYDKDF (reference sequence). The CDR3 nucleotides read TGTGCCACCAGTAAAACGCGCGAGCAGTTCTTC. Translation: CATSKTREQFF.

This clonotype has more than one count but fewer than ten. The chain joins TRBV20-1 to TRBJ1-6, with 8 bases fitting TRBD1. Germline values: CDR1 DFQATT, CDR2 SNEGSKA (reference sequence). Unmatched junction bases numbered 8, after V lost 1 base and J lost 9 bases. The CDR3 is made up of 15 amino acids. CDR3 nucleotide sequence: TGCAGTGCTAGAGTAGCAGGGGGCTCGGGTTCACCCCTCCACTTT. Its protein is CSARVAGGSGSPLHF.

This clonotype has only one observation. The chain combines TRBV11-2 with TRBJ2-2; D may be TRBD1 (5 bases). CDR3 length: 15 residues. Germline V CDR1 and CDR2: SGHAT, FQNNGV. V dropped 5 bases and J dropped 1 base, with 11 bases sitting between them. The DNA for the CDR3 is TGTGCCAGCAGCATAGGGGCAGTGAACACCGGGGAGCTGTTTTTT. The encoded protein is CASSIGAVNTGELFF.

This clonotype was seen a few times. The genes are TRBV12-3 or TRBV12-4 and TRBJ2-1, with 7 nucleotides matching TRBD2. This CDR3 comprises 14 residues. After removal of 5 bases from V and 8 bases from J, the junction contained 9 bases not matched to a gene. CDR3 nucleotides: TGTGCCAGCAGTCTTGGGAGGGCTAGGCATGAGCAGTTCTTC. It translates to CASSLGRARHEQFF.

The chain has TRBV29-1 and TRBJ2-1, with D maybe TRBD2 (6 bases). Germline lookup yields CDR1 SQVTM and CDR2 ANQGSEA. Trimming left V 3 bases short and J 6 bases short, with 12 bases between. CDR3 size: 13 residues. The CDR3 sequence: CSVDGRRGNEQFF. DNA for the CDR3: TGCAGCGTTGACGGGCGGCGGGGCAATGAGCAGTTCTTC.

The chain links TRBV4-3 to TRBJ2-1; D gene uncertain. The V end lost 0 bases, the J end lost 5 bases, and 14 bases lay between the germline ends. The CDR3 totals 16 residues. Germline V gives CDR1 LGHNA, CDR2 YSLEER. The CDR3 region is CASSQDLARRNNEQFF. CDR3 DNA sequence: TGCGCCAGCAGCCAAGATTTGGCTAGGCGAAACAATGAGCAGTTCTTC.

This clonotype has ten or more counts. V usage is TRBV20-1 and J usage is TRBJ2-7; a possible D gene is TRBD2 (6 bases). Trimming took off 2 bases at V and 3 bases at J, with 17 bases between the two ends. Germline V CDR1 and CDR2: DFQATT, SNEGSKA (reference sequence). The CDR3 runs 15 residues. The CDR3 coding sequence is TGCAGTGCTAGAAGTATAGAGCGGGTGGACTACGAGCAGTACTTC. Protein sequence: CSARSIERVDYEQYF.

The chain links TRBV5-1 to TRBJ2-4; no clear D. V was clipped by 3 bases and J by 0 bases, with 16 bases between them. Germline lookup yields CDR1 SGHRS and CDR2 YFSETQ. The CDR3 length is 17 residues. The CDR3 is CASSSPSLGEAKNIQYF. CDR3 nucleotides: TGCGCCAGCAGCTCACCCTCCCTAGGAGAAGCCAAAAACATTCAGTACTTC.

The chain carries TRBV4-3 and TRBJ2-7; 9 bases are shared with TRBD2. Trimming at V came to 0 bases and at J to 4 bases, leaving 10 bases not matched to a gene. The germline gives CDR1 LGHNA, CDR2 YSLEER. This CDR3 has 17 residues. The CDR3 spells CASSQERAREGRYEQYF. The CDR3 coding sequence is TGCGCCAGCAGCCAAGAACGCGCGCGGGAGGGCCGGTACGAGCAGTACTTC.